These 5 T cell receptor beta chains were sequenced from one sample in a study of T cells in narcolepsy. Generated by immunoSEQ multiplex PCR, the TCRdb table keeps only in-frame clones and is missing some. The data contain some 23,000 clones, approximately 80% of them seen just once; the ten biggest clones take up 0.55% to 0.75%. The specimen sequenced was CD45RA- memory CD4+ T cells from PBMCs. These TCRs come from a human donor with narcolepsy.

This rearrangement joins TRBV9 to TRBJ1-1, with a weak D call TRBD1 (5 bases). This CDR3 is 12 amino acids long. CDR1 and CDR2 (germline): SGDLS, YYNGEE. The V gene lost 5 bases and the J gene lost 5 bases, with 10 bases spanning the gap. CDR3 region: CASSFDRTEAFF. The CDR3 DNA sequence: TGTGCCAGCAGTTTTGACAGAACTGAAGCTTTCTTT. Drawing the rest from reference TRBV9 and TRBJ1-1, the complete variable domain is DSGVTQTPKHLITATGQRVTLRCSPRSGDLSVYWYQQSLDQGLQFLIQYYNGEERAKGNILERFSAQQFPDLHSELNLSSLELGDSALYFCASSFDRTEAFFGQGTRLTVV.

The rearrangement joins TRBV4-1 to TRBJ1-4; D not certain. Trimming removed 1 base at V and 0 bases at J, with 9 bases between. The CDR3 totals 16 residues. CDR1 is MGHRA and CDR2 is YSYEKL in the germline V gene. The CDR3 region is CASSQVQAATNEKLFF. CDR3 nucleotide sequence: TGCGCCAGCAGCCAAGTTCAGGCTGCAACTAATGAAAAACTGTTTTTT.

This CDR3 reads CASSQGGTKTGNTIYF. The CDR3 region has the DNA TGCGCCAGCAGCCAAGGAGGGACAAAAACTGGAAACACCATATATTTT. The J gene is TRBJ1-3, the V gene TRBV4-1, with a tentative D call TRBD1 (6 bases). V shed 1 base and J shed 2 bases, with 12 bases lying between them. The CDR3 loop spans 16 amino acids. In germline, CDR1 is MGHRA, CDR2 YSYEKL.

The chain combines TRBV5-1 with TRBJ2-3; D might be TRBD2 (5 bases). Germline V gene data show CDR1 as SGHRS and CDR2 as YFSETQ. V was clipped by 7 bases and J by 2 bases, with 8 bases between them. This CDR3 has 12 amino acids. CDR3 region: CASSLATDTQYF. The CDR3 DNA is TGCGCCAGCTCTCTAGCCACAGATACGCAGTATTTT.

The chain couples TRBV7-9 to TRBJ2-5; 10 nucleotides agree with TRBD1. The CDR3 consists of 16 residues. Germline CDR1 SEHNR, CDR2 FQNEAQ (reference sequence). J lost 0 bases, V lost 2 bases, and 3 bases had no gene match. The chain's CDR3 is CASSLSGTGDQETQYF. The CDR3 nucleotides are TGTGCCAGCAGCTTATCCGGGACAGGGGACCAAGAGACCCAGTACTTC.